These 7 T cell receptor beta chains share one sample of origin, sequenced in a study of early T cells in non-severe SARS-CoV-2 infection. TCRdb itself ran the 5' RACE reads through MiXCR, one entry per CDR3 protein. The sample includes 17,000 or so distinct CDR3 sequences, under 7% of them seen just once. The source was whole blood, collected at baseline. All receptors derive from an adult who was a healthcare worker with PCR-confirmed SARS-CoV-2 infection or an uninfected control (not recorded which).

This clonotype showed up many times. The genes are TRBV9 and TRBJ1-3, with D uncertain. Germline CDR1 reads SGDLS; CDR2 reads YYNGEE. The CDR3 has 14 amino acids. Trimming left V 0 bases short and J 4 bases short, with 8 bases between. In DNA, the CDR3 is TGTGCCAGCAGCGTAGTGGCGCCCGGAAACACCATATATTTT. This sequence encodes CASSVVAPGNTIYF.

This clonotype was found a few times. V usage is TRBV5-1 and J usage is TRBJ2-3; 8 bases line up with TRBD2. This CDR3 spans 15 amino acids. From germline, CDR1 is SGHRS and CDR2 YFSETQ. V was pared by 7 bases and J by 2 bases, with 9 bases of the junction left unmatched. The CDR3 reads CASRRGGGTTDTQYF. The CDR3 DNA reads TGCGCCAGCCGCCGGGGCGGGGGGACCACAGATACGCAGTATTTT.

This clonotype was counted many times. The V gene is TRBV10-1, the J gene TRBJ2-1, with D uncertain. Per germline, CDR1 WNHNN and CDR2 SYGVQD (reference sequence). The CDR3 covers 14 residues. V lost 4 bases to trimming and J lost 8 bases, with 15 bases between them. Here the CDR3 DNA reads TGCGCCAGCAGTGGCTCCAGCTTTTCCGATGAGCAGTTCTTC. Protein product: CASSGSSFSDEQFF.

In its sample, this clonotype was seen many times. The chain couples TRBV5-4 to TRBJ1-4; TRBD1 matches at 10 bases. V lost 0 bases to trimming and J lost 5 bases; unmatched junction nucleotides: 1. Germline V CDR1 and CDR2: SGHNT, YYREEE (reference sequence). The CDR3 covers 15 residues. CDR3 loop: CASSLVGQGNEKLFF. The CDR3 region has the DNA TGTGCCAGCAGCTTGGTGGGACAGGGGAATGAAAAACTGTTTTTT.

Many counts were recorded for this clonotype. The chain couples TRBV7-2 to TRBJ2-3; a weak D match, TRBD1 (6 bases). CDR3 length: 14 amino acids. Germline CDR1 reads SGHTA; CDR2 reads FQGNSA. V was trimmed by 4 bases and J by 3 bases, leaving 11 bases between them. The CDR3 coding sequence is TGTGCCAGCAGCTGGGGGCAGCGAACAGATACGCAGTATTTT. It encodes CASSWGQRTDTQYF.

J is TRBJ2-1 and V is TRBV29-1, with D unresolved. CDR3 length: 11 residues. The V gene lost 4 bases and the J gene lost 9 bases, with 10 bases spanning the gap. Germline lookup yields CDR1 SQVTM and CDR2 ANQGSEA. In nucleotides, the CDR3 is TGCAGCGTTGGTTTCCGGCGTGAGCAGTTCTTC. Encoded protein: CSVGFRREQFF.

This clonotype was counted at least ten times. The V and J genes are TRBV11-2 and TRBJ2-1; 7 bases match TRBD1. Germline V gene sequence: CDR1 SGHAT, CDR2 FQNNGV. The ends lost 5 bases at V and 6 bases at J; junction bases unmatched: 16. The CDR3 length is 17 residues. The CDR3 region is CASSPRSMGQIPNEQFF. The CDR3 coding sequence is TGTGCCAGCAGCCCCCGATCGATGGGACAGATACCCAATGAGCAGTTCTTC.